This T cell receptor beta chain was recorded in a study of long-term antiretroviral therapy in people with HIV. Across the study: Samples from the earliest time points predate the 2015 immediate-ART recommendation by about a decade.

As for this clone: Its antigen is as yet unknown.

The immunoSEQ assay was v3.0, run at survey level. The assay was immunoSEQ multiplex PCR, and TCRdb's table has in-frame clones only and misses some. The sample carries 20,000 to 25,000 clones, around 80% recorded once. Germline V CDR1 and CDR2: SGHRS, YFSETQ. This CDR3 has 15 amino acids. Trimming shortened V by 4 bases and J by 2 bases, and 15 bases separated the two germline ends. None of the participants with HIV were treated outside the United States. Every sample had 1-10 million cryopreserved PBMC in it before DNA extraction. Study-wide results and caveats: Unavailable data included ART adherence, viral resistance and therapy changes (switches in treatment).

This sequence originates from a woman aged 40 to 49 with HIV. V is TRBV5-1 and J is TRBJ2-5, with D possibly TRBD1 on 5 matching bases. The sequencing used unsorted PBMCs, collected 1.2 years after starting antiretroviral therapy. CDR3 nucleotides: TGCGCCAGCAGCGACCCTCGTCAGGGACAAGAGACCCAGTACTTC. Protein: CASSDPRQGQETQYF.